The 16 T cell receptor beta chains below come from one sample, sequenced in a study of blood T cell repertoires in COVID-19. TCRdb's copy holds only in-frame clones and misses some; the assay was immunoSEQ multiplex PCR. This repertoire shows fewer than 200,000 clones, more than 75% found once; its top ten account for approximately 0.93%. Input material: peripheral blood. Receptors were obtained from a woman between 18 and 30 years old who had recovered from COVID-19.

The chain recombines TRBV27 with TRBJ2-1, with 13 bases fitting TRBD2. The J segment lost 2 bases and the V segment lost 7 bases, leaving 11 bases of the junction unmatched. There are 18 residues in the CDR3. Per germline, CDR1 MNHEY and CDR2 SMNVEV (reference sequence). Here the CDR3 DNA reads TGTGCCAGCATCTCCGGGACTAGCGGGAATTCGGCCTACAATGAGCAGTTCTTC. This gives the protein CASISGTSGNSAYNEQFF.

The rearrangement uses TRBV5-5 and TRBJ1-1; D is uncertain. The CDR3 has 14 residues. The V gene lost 0 bases and the J gene lost 6 bases, with 12 bases spanning the gap. Germline V gene sequence: CDR1 SGHKS, CDR2 YYEKEE (reference sequence). CDR3 protein: CASSLGMAGAEAFF. The DNA of the CDR3 is TGTGCCAGCAGCTTGGGGATGGCGGGCGCTGAAGCTTTCTTT.

This chain links TRBV18 with TRBJ2-3; 8 bases line up with TRBD2. Germline-derived CDR1 and CDR2 are KGHSH and LQKENI. Trimming took 2 bases from V and 7 from J; bases not matched to a gene: 8. CDR3 length equals 15 residues. CDR3 bases: TGTGCCAGCTCACCAGGGCGGGGGGACTCCAATACGCAGTATTTT. As protein: CASSPGRGDSNTQYF.

The genes are TRBV25-1 and TRBJ2-3; D call uncertain. CDR1 is MGHDK and CDR2 is SYGVNS in the germline V gene. The CDR3 has 12 amino acids. Trimming stripped 5 bases from V and 4 bases from J, with 7 bases between. The DNA for the CDR3 is TGTGCCAGCAGTACAGCTCCAGATACGCAGTATTTT. Its translation: CASSTAPDTQYF.

V usage is TRBV6-2 or TRBV6-3 and J usage is TRBJ2-5; 9 bases match TRBD2. The CDR3 has 15 residues. The junction had 4 bases not matched to a gene; V was cut back by 2 bases and J by 3 bases. Germline loops: CDR1 MNHEY, CDR2 SVGEGT. The chain's CDR3 is CASSYLSSGEETQYF. As DNA, the CDR3 is TGTGCCAGCAGTTACCTCTCTAGCGGGGAAGAGACCCAGTACTTC.

The chain has TRBV7-9 and TRBJ1-1; D gene uncertain. Looked up from germline, CDR1 is SEHNR and CDR2 is FQNEAQ (reference sequence). V was cut by 1 base and J by 1 base, with 13 bases left in between. This CDR3 region has 16 residues. The CDR3 DNA reads as TGTGCCAGCAGCTTAGGAGGGTCTCGGGGGAACACTGAAGCTTTCTTT. Protein product: CASSLGGSRGNTEAFF.

The chain has TRBV18 and TRBJ2-1, with D possibly being TRBD1 (5 bases). With 1 base removed from V and 2 bases from J, the gap between germline ends came to 6 bases. The CDR3 runs to 14 residues. The V gene's germline CDR1 is KGHSH and CDR2 LQKENI. CDR3 residues: CASSPQQAYNEQFF. The DNA of the CDR3 is TGTGCCAGCTCACCACAACAGGCCTACAATGAGCAGTTCTTC.

This chain links TRBV6-2 or TRBV6-3 with TRBJ1-2; 8 positions agree with TRBD1. The V gene's germline CDR1 is MNHEY and CDR2 SVGEGT. CDR3 length: 17 residues. V lost 6 bases to trimming and J lost 11 bases; unmatched junction nucleotides: 23. This CDR3 is CASSSYRRDRSKSGYTF. DNA for the CDR3: TGTGCCAGCAGCAGTTATCGCCGGGACAGGTCGAAAAGTGGTTACACCTTC.

The V call is TRBV6-2 or TRBV6-3, the J call TRBJ2-3; TRBD2 is a possible D gene (7 bases). The CDR3 covers 18 residues. The V end was cut by 0 bases, the J end by 2 bases, with 18 bases between. CDR1 and CDR2 (germline): MNHEY, SVGEGT. The CDR3 nucleotides read TGTGCCAGCAGTTACTCGAGGTTGGGGGGGGCGATCACAGATACGCAGTATTTT. It yields the protein CASSYSRLGGAITDTQYF.

CDR3 sequence: CASSASLGQVNEQFF. In DNA, the CDR3 is TGTGCCAGCAGCGCGAGCCTGGGACAGGTAAATGAGCAGTTCTTC. The chain employs TRBV9 and TRBJ2-1; 8 bases align to TRBD1. The CDR3 is 15 amino acids. With V trimmed by 3 bases and J by 7 bases, 9 bases remained unmatched. CDR1 and CDR2 (germline): SGDLS, YYNGEE.

V is TRBV6-1 and J is TRBJ2-3; a weak D match, TRBD2 (5 bases). The germline V and J ends were trimmed by 3 bases and 2 bases, with 9 bases remaining between them. Germline CDR1 reads MNHNS; CDR2 reads SASEGT. The CDR3 consists of 14 residues. The CDR3 protein is CASSEISVTDTQYF. The CDR3 coding sequence is TGTGCCAGCAGTGAGATTAGCGTCACAGATACGCAGTATTTT.

This chain links TRBV10-3 with TRBJ1-6; 11 bases match TRBD1. Looked up from germline, CDR1 is ENHRY and CDR2 is SYGVKD. The V gene end was trimmed by 6 bases and the J gene end by 12 bases; junction bases not matched to a gene: 13. The CDR3 runs 16 residues. This CDR3 is CAISLQPGQGVVPLHF. The CDR3 DNA sequence: TGTGCCATCAGCCTACAGCCGGGACAGGGGGTAGTACCCCTCCACTTT.

The chain joins TRBV7-2 to TRBJ2-1, with TRBD2 identical over 8 bases. The CDR3 has 13 residues. V lost 3 bases, J lost 6 bases, and 1 base stayed unmatched. CDR1 SGHTA and CDR2 FQGNSA come from the germline V gene. The CDR3 reads CASSFGTSNEQFF. The DNA of the CDR3 is TGTGCCAGCAGCTTCGGGACTAGCAATGAGCAGTTCTTC.

This clone was picked up one time. The J gene is TRBJ1-3, the V gene TRBV6-6; TRBD1 is a possible D gene (6 bases). The CDR3 sequence is 15 residues long. CDR1 and CDR2 from the germline V gene are MNHNY and SVGAGI (reference sequence). Trimming took 2 bases from V and 2 from J, leaving 10 bases between them. CDR3 region: CASSYLEGAGNTIYF. The CDR3 nucleotides are TGTGCCAGCAGTTACCTTGAGGGGGCTGGAAACACCATATATTTT.

The chain is built from TRBV5-5 and TRBJ1-1; tentative D call: TRBD1 (5 bases). This CDR3 comprises 15 residues. V was shortened by 2 bases and J by 5 bases, with 16 bases between the two germline ends. Germline assignment: CDR1 SGHKS and CDR2 YYEKEE (reference sequence). CDR3 sequence reads: CASSFRQGSATEAFF. The CDR3 DNA reads TGTGCCAGCAGCTTTCGGCAGGGAAGTGCGACTGAAGCTTTCTTT.

The CDR3 is CASTTGYSPLHF. The CDR3 coding sequence is TGTGCCAGCACCACAGGGTATTCACCCCTCCACTTT. The gene calls are TRBV13 and TRBJ1-6, with D possibly being TRBD1 (6 bases). Deletions cut 7 bases from V and 8 bases from J, with 9 bases between. CDR1 is PRHDT and CDR2 is FYEKMQ in the germline V gene (reference sequence). The CDR3 runs to 12 residues.